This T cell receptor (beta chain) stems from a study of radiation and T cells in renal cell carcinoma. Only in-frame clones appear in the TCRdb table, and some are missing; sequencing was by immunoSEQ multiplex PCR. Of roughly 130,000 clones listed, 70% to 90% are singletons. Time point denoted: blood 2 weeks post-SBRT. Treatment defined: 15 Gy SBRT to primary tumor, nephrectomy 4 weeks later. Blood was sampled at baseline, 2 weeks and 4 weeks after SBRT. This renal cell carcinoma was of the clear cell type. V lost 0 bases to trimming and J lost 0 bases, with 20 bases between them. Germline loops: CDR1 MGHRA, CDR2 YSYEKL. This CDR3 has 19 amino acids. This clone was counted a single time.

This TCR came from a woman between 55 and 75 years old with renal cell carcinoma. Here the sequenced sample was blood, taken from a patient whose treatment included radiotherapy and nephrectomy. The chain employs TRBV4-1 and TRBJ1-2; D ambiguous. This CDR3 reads CASSQDYPLGRRPNYGYTF. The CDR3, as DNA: TGCGCCAGCAGCCAAGATTACCCTCTGGGCCGTAGACCTAACTATGGCTACACCTTC.